A selection of T cell receptor beta chains follows, all from one sample in a study of blood T cells in healthy people across ages. MiXCR, run by TCRdb on the 5' RACE reads, gives a single entry per CDR3 protein. Of hundreds of thousands of distinct CDR3 sequences listed, roughly 46% are singletons. Sequencing was performed on blood. The receptors originated from a man older than 75 in good health. Each CDR3 is given with its conserved first and last residue. The D gene is left open where the match is weak. Clone size is given for some rows only: seen once, a few or many times, or a class if the clone is expanded.

j_gene: TRBJ2-3; d_gene: TRBD2; v_gene: TRBV10-3; abundance: once; CDR3aa: CATTGTRGGLGTDTQYF; CDR3nt: TGTGCCACCACCGGGACTAGGGGGGGATTGGGAACAGATACGCAGTATTTT
j_gene: TRBJ2-7; d_gene: -; v_gene: TRBV7-9; abundance: few; CDR3aa: CASSPPANYEQYF; CDR3nt: TGTGCCAGCAGCCCACCCGCGAACTACGAGCAGTACTTC
j_gene: TRBJ2-7; d_gene: TRBD2; v_gene: TRBV24-1; abundance: -; CDR3aa: CATSSGGSYEQYF; CDR3nt: TGTGCCACCAGTAGCGGGGGGTCCTACGAGCAGTACTTC
j_gene: TRBJ2-5; d_gene: TRBD1; v_gene: TRBV6-2/TRBV6-3; abundance: -; CDR3aa: CASSWDRGLNEQYF; CDR3nt: TGTGCCAGCAGTTGGGACAGGGGGCTGAATGAGCAGTACTTC
j_gene: TRBJ1-4; d_gene: TRBD1; v_gene: TRBV3-1; abundance: -; CDR3aa: CASEGQGSEKLFF; CDR3nt: TGTGCCAGCGAGGGACAGGGGAGTGAAAAACTGTTTTTT
j_gene: TRBJ2-5; d_gene: TRBD1; v_gene: TRBV11-3; abundance: few; CDR3aa: CASSITRTGQETQYF; CDR3nt: TGTGCCAGCAGCATAACGAGGACAGGACAAGAGACCCAGTACTTC
j_gene: TRBJ2-1; d_gene: TRBD2; v_gene: TRBV30; abundance: once; CDR3aa: CAWSVGSGVREQFF; CDR3nt: TGTGCCTGGAGTGTTGGTAGCGGGGTTAGAGAGCAGTTCTTC
j_gene: TRBJ2-5; d_gene: -; v_gene: TRBV7-2; abundance: -; CDR3aa: CASSSSGRDQYF; CDR3nt: TGTGCCAGCAGCTCCAGTGGACGAGACCAGTACTTC
j_gene: TRBJ2-3; d_gene: -; v_gene: TRBV29-1; abundance: many; CDR3aa: CSGTRTGSTDTQYF; CDR3nt: TGCAGCGGGACCCGGACGGGTAGCACAGATACGCAGTATTTT
j_gene: TRBJ2-3; d_gene: TRBD1; v_gene: TRBV3-1; abundance: -; CDR3aa: CASSQGGTVTDTQYF; CDR3nt: TGTGCCAGCAGCCAAGGGGGGACAGTAACAGATACGCAGTATTTT